This T cell receptor (beta chain) was retrieved from a study of T cell repertoires in cytomegalovirus infection. MiXCR, run by TCRdb on the reads, gives a single entry per CDR3 protein. The data hold hundreds of thousands of distinct CDR3 sequences, with 33% observed a single time. This clonotype was found many times. As yet, its antigen is unknown. CDR1 is SGHVS and CDR2 is FNYEAQ in the germline V gene. V dropped 3 bases and J dropped 3 bases, with 12 bases sitting between them. The CDR3 is made up of 15 amino acids. The V gene is TRBV7-6, the J gene TRBJ2-1; tentatively, D is TRBD2 (6 bases). Sequenced here: cultured PBMCs, sampled from culture after CMV antigen stimulation. The receptor's source is a human donor in good health (CMV status not recorded). Some clones in this sample may be carry-over from other donors' samples. This CDR3 is CASSFLGLYYNEQFF. The CDR3 DNA reads as TGTGCCAGCAGCTTCCTGGGACTGTACTACAATGAGCAGTTCTTC.